This TCR beta chain was found in a study of blood T cell repertoires in COVID-19. CDR3 length: 15 amino acids. Trimming stripped 1 base from V and 8 bases from J, with 14 bases between. The germline CDR1 and CDR2 sequences are KGHSH and LQKENI. Authors' data handling: Amplification of reference gene primers provided the estimated nucleated cell counts. TCRdb keeps only in-frame clones here, not all; method: immunoSEQ multiplex PCR. That table furnishes V, J and clone size, whereas the DNA furnished D and trimming. The repertoire includes 200,000 to 250,000 clones, around 90% of them detected once, and 2% to 3% sits in the top ten.

J is TRBJ1-4 and V is TRBV18; a possible D gene is TRBD1 (5 bases). This receptor was taken from a man aged 30 to 45 with COVID-19, enrolled during active disease. The sample consisted of peripheral blood. The CDR3 DNA reads TGTGCCAGCTCACCACTAGGGGAATTCGACGAAAAACTGTTTTTT. It specifies CASSPLGEFDEKLFF. The full variable domain, with the rest looked up from reference TRBV18 and TRBJ1-4, is NAGVMQNPRHLVRRRGQEARLRCSPMKGHSHVYWYRQLPEEGLKFMVYLQKENIIDESGMPKERFSAEFPKEGPSILRIQQVVRGDSAAYFCASSPLGEFDEKLFFGSGTQLSVL.